The clone carrying this T cell receptor (beta chain) was observed a handful of times. The sample originates from a study of blood T cell repertoires in COVID-19. Looking at the study overall: COVID-19 samples collected from the United States, Italy and Spain covered acute and convalescent phases. T cells, B-cell-depleted T cells, or PBMCs supplied cDNA or gDNA.

In the original analysis: Estimates of nucleated cell counts were drawn from the amplification of reference gene primers. Method: immunoSEQ multiplex PCR; TCRdb's copy keeps in-frame clones and lacks some. That table furnishes V, J and clone size, whereas the DNA furnished D and trimming. The table records about 180,000 clones, approximately 90% of them present only once. The V and J ends lost 5 bases and 5 bases respectively, with 15 bases between them. The length of the CDR3 is 14 residues. Looked up from germline, CDR1 is SGHTA and CDR2 is FQGNSA. Sequencing input: peripheral blood. The chain recombines TRBV7-2 with TRBJ2-5; tentatively, D is TRBD1 (6 bases). This TCR was sampled from a woman aged 30 to 39 with acute or convalescent COVID-19. The CDR3 here is CASSLQTGSETQYF. Here the CDR3 DNA reads TGTGCCAGCAGCCTGCAGACAGGTAGCGAGACCCAGTACTTC.